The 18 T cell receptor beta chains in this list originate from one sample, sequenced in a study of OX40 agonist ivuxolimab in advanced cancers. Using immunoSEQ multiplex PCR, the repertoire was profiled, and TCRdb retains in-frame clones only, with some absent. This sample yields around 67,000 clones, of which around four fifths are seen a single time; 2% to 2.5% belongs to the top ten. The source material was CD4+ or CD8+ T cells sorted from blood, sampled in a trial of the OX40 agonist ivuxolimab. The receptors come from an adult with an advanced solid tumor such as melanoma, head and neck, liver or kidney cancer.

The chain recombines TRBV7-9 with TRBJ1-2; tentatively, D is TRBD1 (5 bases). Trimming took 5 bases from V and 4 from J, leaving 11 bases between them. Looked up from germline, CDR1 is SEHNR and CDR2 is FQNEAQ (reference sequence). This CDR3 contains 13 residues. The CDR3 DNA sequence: TGTGCCAGCAGCCAAACAGGTTCCTATGGCTACACCTTC. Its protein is CASSQTGSYGYTF.

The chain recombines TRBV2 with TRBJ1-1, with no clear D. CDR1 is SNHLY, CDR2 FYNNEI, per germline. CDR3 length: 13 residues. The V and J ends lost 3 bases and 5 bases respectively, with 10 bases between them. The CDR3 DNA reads TGTGCCAGCAGTGAGGAGCGACATACTGAAGCTTTCTTT. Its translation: CASSEERHTEAFF.

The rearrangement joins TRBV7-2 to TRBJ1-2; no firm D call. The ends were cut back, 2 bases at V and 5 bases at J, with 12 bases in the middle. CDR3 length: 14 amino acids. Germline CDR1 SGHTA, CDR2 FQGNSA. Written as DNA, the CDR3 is TGTGCCAGCAGCTTAAGTCCAGATGTGTATGGCTACACCTTC. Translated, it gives CASSLSPDVYGYTF.

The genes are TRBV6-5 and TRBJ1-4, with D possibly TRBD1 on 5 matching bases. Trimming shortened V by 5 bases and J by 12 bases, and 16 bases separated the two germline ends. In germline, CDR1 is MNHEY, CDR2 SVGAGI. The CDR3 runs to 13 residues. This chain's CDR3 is CASSRDPSGELFF. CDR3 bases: TGTGCCAGCAGTCGGGATCCCTCGGGGGAACTGTTTTTT.

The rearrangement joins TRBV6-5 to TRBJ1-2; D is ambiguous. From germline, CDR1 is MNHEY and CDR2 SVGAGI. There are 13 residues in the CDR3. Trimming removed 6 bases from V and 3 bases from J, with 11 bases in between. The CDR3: CASSLLGDYGYTF. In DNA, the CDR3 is TGTGCCAGCAGCCTCCTTGGGGACTATGGCTACACCTTC.

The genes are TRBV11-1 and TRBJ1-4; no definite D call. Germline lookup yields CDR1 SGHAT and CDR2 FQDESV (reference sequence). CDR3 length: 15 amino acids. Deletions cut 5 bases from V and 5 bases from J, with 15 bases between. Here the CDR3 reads CASSPQRGINEKLFF. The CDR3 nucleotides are TGTGCCAGCAGCCCCCAACGGGGAATAAATGAAAAACTGTTTTTT.

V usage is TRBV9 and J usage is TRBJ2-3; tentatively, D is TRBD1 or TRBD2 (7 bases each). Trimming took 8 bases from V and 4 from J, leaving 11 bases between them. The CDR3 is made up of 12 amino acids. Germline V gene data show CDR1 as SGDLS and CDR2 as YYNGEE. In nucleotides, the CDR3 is TGTGCCAGTTCAGGGGGGGCAGATACGCAGTATTTT. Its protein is CASSGGADTQYF.

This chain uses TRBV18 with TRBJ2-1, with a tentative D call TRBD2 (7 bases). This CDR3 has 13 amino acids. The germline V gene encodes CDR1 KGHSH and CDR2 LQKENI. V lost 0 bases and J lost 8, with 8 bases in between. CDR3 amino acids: CASSPPGGHEQFF. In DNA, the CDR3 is TGTGCCAGCTCACCACCCGGGGGGCATGAGCAGTTCTTC. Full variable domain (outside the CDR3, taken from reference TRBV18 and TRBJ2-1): NAGVMQNPRHLVRRRGQEARLRCSPMKGHSHVYWYRQLPEEGLKFMVYLQKENIIDESGMPKERFSAEFPKEGPSILRIQQVVRGDSAAYFCASSPPGGHEQFFGPGTRLTVL.

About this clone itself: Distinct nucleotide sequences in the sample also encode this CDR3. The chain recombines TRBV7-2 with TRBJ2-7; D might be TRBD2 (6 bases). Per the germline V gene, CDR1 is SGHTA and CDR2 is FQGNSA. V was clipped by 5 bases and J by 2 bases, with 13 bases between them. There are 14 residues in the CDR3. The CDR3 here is CASSPPGVPYEQYF. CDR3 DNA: TGTGCCAGCAGCCCGCCGGGGGTCCCCTACGAGCAGTACTTC. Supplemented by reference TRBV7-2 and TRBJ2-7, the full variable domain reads GAGVSQSPSNKVTEKGKDVELRCDPISGHTALYWYRQSLGQGLEFLIYFQGNSAPDKSGLPSDRFSAERTGGSVSTLTIQRTQQEDSAVYLCASSPPGVPYEQYFGPGTRLTVT.

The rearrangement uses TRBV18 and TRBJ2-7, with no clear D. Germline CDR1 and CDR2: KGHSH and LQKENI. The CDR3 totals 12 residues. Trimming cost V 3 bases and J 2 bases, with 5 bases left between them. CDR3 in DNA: TGTGCCAGCTCACCCGAAACCTACGAGCAGTACTTC. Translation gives CASSPETYEQYF. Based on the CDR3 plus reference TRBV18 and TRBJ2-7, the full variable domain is NAGVMQNPRHLVRRRGQEARLRCSPMKGHSHVYWYRQLPEEGLKFMVYLQKENIIDESGMPKERFSAEFPKEGPSILRIQQVVRGDSAAYFCASSPETYEQYFGPGTRLTVT.

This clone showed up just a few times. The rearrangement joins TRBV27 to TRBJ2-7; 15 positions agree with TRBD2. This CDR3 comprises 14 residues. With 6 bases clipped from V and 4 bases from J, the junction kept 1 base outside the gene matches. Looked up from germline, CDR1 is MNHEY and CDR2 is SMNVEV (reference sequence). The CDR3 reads CASRGLAGGYEQYF. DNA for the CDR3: TGTGCCAGCAGGGGACTAGCGGGAGGATACGAGCAGTACTTC.

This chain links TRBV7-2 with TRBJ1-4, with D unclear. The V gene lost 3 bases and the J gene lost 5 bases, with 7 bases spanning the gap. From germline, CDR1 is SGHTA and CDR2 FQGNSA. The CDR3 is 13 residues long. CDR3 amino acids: CASSFGPNEKLFF. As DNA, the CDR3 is TGTGCCAGCAGCTTTGGGCCAAATGAAAAACTGTTTTTT.

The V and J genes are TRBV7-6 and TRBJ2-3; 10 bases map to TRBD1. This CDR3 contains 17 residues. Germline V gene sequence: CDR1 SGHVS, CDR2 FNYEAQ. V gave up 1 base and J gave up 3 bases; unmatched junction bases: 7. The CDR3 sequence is CASSLGRTGGRTDTQYF. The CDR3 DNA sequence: TGTGCCAGCAGCTTAGGTAGGACAGGGGGAAGGACAGATACGCAGTATTTT.

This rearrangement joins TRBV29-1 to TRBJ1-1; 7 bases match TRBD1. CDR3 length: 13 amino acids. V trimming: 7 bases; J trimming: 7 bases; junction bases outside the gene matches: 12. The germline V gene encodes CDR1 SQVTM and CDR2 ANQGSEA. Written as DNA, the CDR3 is TGCAGCGCCGTAAGGGGGCGCAATGATGAAGCTTTCTTT. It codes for CSAVRGRNDEAFF.

In DNA, the CDR3 is TGTGCCAGCAGCAAAAGGTTGGCAGGGATGGATGGCTACACCTTC. It is translated as CASSKRLAGMDGYTF. This chain joins TRBV21-1 and TRBJ1-2; no DNA check was done on the table's D call, TRBD1. TRBV21-1 is classified as a pseudogene. CDR3 size: 15 residues.

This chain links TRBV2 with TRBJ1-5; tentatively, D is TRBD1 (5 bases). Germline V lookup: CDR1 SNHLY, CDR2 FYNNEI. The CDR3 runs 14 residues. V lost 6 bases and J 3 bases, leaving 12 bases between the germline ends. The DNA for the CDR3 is TGTGCCAGCAGAGGGGTGACAGACAATCAGCCCCAGCATTTT. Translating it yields CASRGVTDNQPQHF.

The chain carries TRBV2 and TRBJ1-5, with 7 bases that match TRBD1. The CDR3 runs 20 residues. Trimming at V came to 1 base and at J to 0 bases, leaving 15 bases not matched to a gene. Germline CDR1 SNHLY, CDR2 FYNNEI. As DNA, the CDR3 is TGTGCCAGCAGTGAAGGGAAGGGGGACAGTCGAGTTTATAGCAATCAGCCCCAGCATTTT. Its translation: CASSEGKGDSRVYSNQPQHF. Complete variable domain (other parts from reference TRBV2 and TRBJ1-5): EPEVTQTPSHQVTQMGQEVILRCVPISNHLYFYWYRQILGQKVEFLVSFYNNEISEKSEIFDDQFSVERPDGSNFTLKIRSTKLEDSAMYFCASSEGKGDSRVYSNQPQHFGDGTRLSIL.

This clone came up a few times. The CDR3, as DNA: TGTGCCAGCAGCCCTGACAGGACAGCGCGGGAAGCTTTCTTT. This codes for CASSPDRTAREAFF. This chain links TRBV7-3 with TRBJ1-1; D possibly corresponds to TRBD1 (6 bases). The CDR3 contains 14 residues. CDR1 is SGHTA and CDR2 is FQGTGA in the germline V gene. The V end was cut by 5 bases, the J end by 8 bases, with 18 bases between. Full variable domain (remainder filled in from reference TRBV7-3 and TRBJ1-1): GAGVSQTPSNKVTEKGKYVELRCDPISGHTALYWYRQSLGQGPEFLIYFQGTGAADDSGLPNDRFFAVRPEGSVSTLKIQRTERGDSAVYLCASSPDRTAREAFFGQGTRLTVV.